What follows describes a single T cell receptor beta chain. Its antigen remains unknown. The sample's treatment: roughly ten-day PBMC culture with coronavirus spike peptide pools or control peptides (ViraFEST assay). After expanding antigen-specific T cells with peptide pools, ViraFEST sequenced their TCRs. Cultures used some 2 million PBMCs per well, about 10 IU/ml IL-2 and about 10 ug/ml peptides. This sample was taken from a study of vaccination and CD4 T cells after COVID-19. About the research overall: Six men and four women formed the convalescents, two being Hispanic. A median of approximately 96 days (range 35 to 161) separated diagnosis from post-COVID sampling.

Sequencing of the DNA from cultured CD4+ T cells was carried out with the Oncomine TCR Beta short-read assay. TCRdb processed the PCR reads anew with MiXCR; each CDR3 protein has one entry. Of 15,000 to 20,000 distinct CDR3 sequences in the sample, around two fifths are singletons; the top ten hold roughly 6.1%. This CDR3 comprises 18 residues. V lost 1 base and J lost 0; bases outside the gene matches: 6. Germline V CDR1 and CDR2: SGHNT, YENEEA. Specimen: CD4+ T cells from blood, cultured in vitro, collected before SARS-CoV-2 vaccination. The chain recombines TRBV11-3 with TRBJ2-7, with TRBD2 identical over 13 bases. The TCR was taken from a human donor who had recovered from COVID-19. The CDR3 reads CASSLGLLAGGRSYEQYF. DNA for the CDR3: TGTGCCAGCAGCTTAGGTTTACTAGCGGGAGGGCGCTCCTACGAGCAGTACTTC.